The 19 T cell receptor beta chains below all came from one sample that was sequenced in a study of cytomegalovirus exposure and HLA in healthy donors. PCR primers comprised 60 Vbeta and 13 Jbeta primers. Sequenced by immunoSEQ multiplex PCR; TCRdb stores in-frame clones only, minus some. This table has about 130,000 clones, 80% appearing once. Material: PBMCs. The receptors were gathered from a male donor in good health and CMV-seronegative.

This clone was detected once. The rearrangement uses TRBV5-5 and TRBJ2-7, with D perhaps matching TRBD2 (5 bases). This CDR3 region has 14 residues. Trimming took 1 base from V and 2 from J, leaving 10 bases between them. Germline assignment: CDR1 SGHKS and CDR2 YYEKEE (reference sequence). The CDR3 nucleotides are TGTGCCAGCAGCTTGACGGGAACTACCTACGAGCAGTACTTC. Translation: CASSLTGTTYEQYF.

This chain uses TRBV28 with TRBJ2-1; 7 bases match TRBD1. The CDR3 has 16 amino acids. The V gene end was trimmed by 4 bases and the J gene end by 4 bases; junction bases not matched to a gene: 10. Germline CDR1 is MDHEN and CDR2 is SYDVKM. Written as DNA, the CDR3 is TGTGCCAGCAGTTCGAGGCCGGGACAGTATTACAATGAGCAGTTCTTC. Protein product: CASSSRPGQYYNEQFF. The complete variable domain, with remaining parts taken from reference TRBV28 and TRBJ2-1, reads DVKVTQSSRYLVKRTGEKVFLECVQDMDHENMFWYRQDPGLGLRLIYFSYDVKMKEKGDIPEGYSVSREKKERFSLILESASTNQTSMYLCASSSRPGQYYNEQFFGPGTRLTVL.

This chain links TRBV28 with TRBJ1-5; 8 bases line up with TRBD1. The CDR3 totals 15 residues. Germline V CDR1 and CDR2: MDHEN, SYDVKM. The V segment lost 5 bases and the J segment 1 base; nucleotides outside the gene matches: 4. This chain's CDR3 is CASSPNRGSNQPQHF. In DNA, the CDR3 is TGTGCCAGCAGTCCCAACAGGGGGAGCAATCAGCCCCAGCATTTT.

V usage is TRBV7-9 and J usage is TRBJ1-1; possibly TRBD1 for D (6 bases). Germline CDR1 SEHNR, CDR2 FQNEAQ (reference sequence). The V gene lost 10 bases and the J gene lost 1 base, with 22 bases spanning the gap. The length of the CDR3 is 16 residues. CDR3 region: CANLPLMGGANTEAFF. The DNA of the CDR3 is TGTGCCAACCTCCCGCTCATGGGGGGGGCGAACACTGAAGCTTTCTTT.

The chain joins TRBV7-8 to TRBJ2-3, with 7 bases that match TRBD2. This CDR3 has 15 amino acids. Germline loops: CDR1 SGHVS, CDR2 FQNEAQ. Losses at the gene ends were 2 bases for V and 7 bases for J; bases not matched to a gene: 9. CDR3 nucleotide sequence: TGTGCCAGCAGCTTAACCAGGGAGGGGAGAAATACGCAGTATTTT. As protein: CASSLTREGRNTQYF.

The chain is built from TRBV28 and TRBJ1-5, with D possibly being TRBD1 (6 bases). The CDR3 loop spans 17 amino acids. The germline CDR1 and CDR2 sequences are MDHEN and SYDVKM. Between the trimmed V and J ends, which lost 6 bases and 0 bases, there was a span of 18 bases. The CDR3 spells CASRFYRDMYSNQPQHF. In nucleotides, the CDR3 is TGTGCCAGCAGATTTTACCGGGACATGTATAGCAATCAGCCCCAGCATTTT.

V gene TRBV12-5 combines with J gene TRBJ2-2; 7 bases are shared with TRBD2. The CDR3 totals 14 residues. J was trimmed by 7 bases and V by 2 bases; bases with no gene match: 4. In germline, CDR1 is LGHNT, CDR2 FRNRAP. The CDR3 region has the DNA TGTGCTAGTGGTTTGCGGGGGGTCATCGGGGAGCTGTTTTTT. This translates into CASGLRGVIGELFF.

This clone showed up just once. The rearrangement joins TRBV2 to TRBJ1-2; TRBD1 is a possible D gene (5 bases). Trimming left V 2 bases short and J 6 bases short, with 7 bases between. Germline V gene data show CDR1 as SNHLY and CDR2 as FYNNEI. The CDR3 runs to 12 residues. The CDR3: CASSESGNGYTF. DNA of the CDR3: TGTGCCAGCAGTGAATCAGGGAATGGCTACACCTTC. The variable domain in full, with the rest retrieved from reference TRBV2 and TRBJ1-2, is EPEVTQTPSHQVTQMGQEVILRCVPISNHLYFYWYRQILGQKVEFLVSFYNNEISEKSEIFDDQFSVERPDGSNFTLKIRSTKLEDSAMYFCASSESGNGYTFGSGTRLTVV.

The gene calls are TRBV27 and TRBJ2-3, with D perhaps matching TRBD1 (5 bases). The CDR3 sequence is 16 residues long. Germline V CDR1 and CDR2: MNHEY, SMNVEV (reference sequence). V was cut by 6 bases and J by 2 bases, with 18 bases left in between. This CDR3 reads CASRQSWGSPTDTQYF. In DNA, the CDR3 is TGTGCCAGCAGGCAATCCTGGGGCTCCCCCACAGATACGCAGTATTTT.

The rearrangement links TRBV9 to TRBJ1-2; D unresolved. Germline V lookup: CDR1 SGDLS, CDR2 YYNGEE. The CDR3 is 16 residues long. Trimming stripped 2 bases from V and 4 bases from J, with 18 bases between. CDR3 protein: CASSVGRGRASYGYTF. Written as DNA, the CDR3 is TGTGCCAGCAGCGTGGGGAGAGGCAGAGCTTCCTATGGCTACACCTTC.

The chain joins TRBV7-3 to TRBJ2-3, with TRBD2 matching over 11 bases. Trimming at V came to 2 bases and at J to 5 bases, leaving 6 bases not matched to a gene. Germline V lookup: CDR1 SGHTA, CDR2 FQGTGA. The CDR3 length is 16 residues. CDR3 sequence reads: CASSLLAGGPLDTQYF. The CDR3 nucleotides are TGTGCCAGCAGCTTATTAGCGGGGGGGCCGTTAGATACGCAGTATTTT.

The rearrangement uses TRBV2 and TRBJ2-5, with 9 bases fitting TRBD1. Losses at the gene ends were 7 bases for V and 5 bases for J; bases not matched to a gene: 2. This CDR3 region has 12 residues. The germline V gene encodes CDR1 SNHLY and CDR2 FYNNEI. The CDR3, as DNA: TGTGCCAGCACCGGGACAGGGGAGACCCAGTACTTC. It is translated as CASTGTGETQYF.

The J gene is TRBJ2-7, the V gene TRBV7-6, with 16 bases that match TRBD2. Looked up from germline, CDR1 is SGHVS and CDR2 is FNYEAQ. V was pared by 1 base and J by 6 bases, with 12 bases of the junction left unmatched. CDR3 length: 19 residues. CDR3 amino acids: CASSLVGTSGGASPLEQYF. CDR3 bases: TGTGCCAGCAGCTTAGTTGGGACTAGCGGGGGGGCCTCTCCTCTCGAGCAGTACTTC.

V is TRBV7-8 and J is TRBJ2-3; a weak D match, TRBD2 (5 bases). Between the trimmed V and J ends, which lost 4 bases and 1 base, there was a span of 9 bases. The CDR3 sequence is 14 residues long. The germline CDR1 and CDR2 sequences are SGHVS and FQNEAQ. The CDR3 DNA reads TGTGCCAGCAGCTCAGGACTGCGCACAGATACGCAGTATTTT. Protein sequence: CASSSGLRTDTQYF.

The chain carries TRBV29-1 and TRBJ2-5; 12 bases fit TRBD1. Trimming at V came to 3 bases and at J to 5 bases, leaving 10 bases not matched to a gene. The CDR3 has 16 amino acids. The germline gives CDR1 SQVTM, CDR2 ANQGSEA. CDR3 protein: CSVDEGDRGREETQYF. In DNA, the CDR3 is TGCAGCGTTGATGAAGGGGACAGGGGGCGGGAGGAGACCCAGTACTTC.

V gene TRBV29-1 combines with J gene TRBJ1-5; 7 nucleotides match TRBD1. Trimming took 6 bases from V and 6 from J; bases not matched to a gene: 5. Per germline, CDR1 SQVTM and CDR2 ANQGSEA. The CDR3 sequence is 12 residues long. In DNA form, the CDR3 reads TGCAGCGTAAAACAGGGGTCTCAGCCCCAGCATTTT. It is translated as CSVKQGSQPQHF. The whole variable domain, filled in from reference TRBV29-1 and TRBJ1-5, reads SAVISQKPSRDICQRGTSLTIQCQVDSQVTMMFWYRQQPGQSLTLIATANQGSEATYESGFVIDKFPISRPNLTFSTLTVSNMSPEDSSIYLCSVKQGSQPQHFGDGTRLSIL.

The chain has TRBV18 and TRBJ1-5, with 10 bases lining up with TRBD1. The CDR3 extends over 18 amino acids. CDR1 KGHSH and CDR2 LQKENI come from the germline V gene. Losses at the gene ends were 5 bases for V and 0 bases for J; bases not matched to a gene: 10. CDR3 nucleotide sequence: TGTGCCAGCTCAGACCGGGACAGGGGTAACTATAGCAATCAGCCCCAGCATTTT. It translates to CASSDRDRGNYSNQPQHF.

The chain links TRBV30 to TRBJ2-7; D is uncertain. This CDR3 has 11 amino acids. The germline V and J ends were trimmed by 0 bases and 8 bases, with 8 bases remaining between them. CDR1 is GTSNPN, CDR2 SVGIG, per germline (reference sequence). CDR3 in amino acids: CAWSVEVKQYF. The CDR3 DNA reads TGTGCCTGGAGTGTAGAGGTTAAGCAGTACTTC. The entire variable domain, with the rest obtained from reference TRBV30 and TRBJ2-7, is as follows: SQTIHQWPATLVQPVGSPLSLECTVEGTSNPNLYWYRQAAGRGLQLLFYSVGIGQISSEVPQNLSASRPQDRQFILSSKKLLLSDSGFYLCAWSVEVKQYFGPGTRLTVT.

The chain combines TRBV28 with TRBJ1-3; D is unresolved. The CDR3 consists of 15 residues. Trimming cost V 2 bases and J 2 bases, with 10 bases left between them. Germline CDR1 MDHEN, CDR2 SYDVKM. This CDR3 is CASSLPPGPGNTIYF. For the CDR3, the DNA is TGTGCCAGCAGTTTACCCCCAGGTCCTGGAAACACCATATATTTT.